The 25 T cell receptor beta chains below come from one sample, sequenced in a study of somatic mutations in cytotoxic T cells in rheumatoid arthritis. Sequenced by immunoSEQ multiplex PCR; TCRdb stores in-frame clones only, minus some. This table holds roughly 35,000 clones, around 80% found once. The sequencing input was CD8+ T cells sorted from blood. Receptors originate from a man aged 35 to 55 in good health.

The chain is built from TRBV7-2 and TRBJ2-7, with 13 bases that match TRBD2. The ends lost 1 base at V and 4 bases at J; junction bases unmatched: 7. CDR1 and CDR2 from the germline V gene are SGHTA and FQGNSA. The CDR3 spans 17 residues. CDR3 bases: TGTGCCAGCAGCTTAGAAGGGGGGGGACTAGCGGGGTACGAGCAGTACTTC. It yields the protein CASSLEGGGLAGYEQYF.

The rearrangement joins TRBV4-3 to TRBJ2-2, with D tentatively TRBD2 (6 bases). The CDR3 spans 17 residues. The ends were cut back, 3 bases at V and 5 bases at J, with 19 bases in the middle. Germline V gene sequence: CDR1 LGHNA, CDR2 YSLEER. CDR3 nucleotide sequence: TGCGCCAGCAGCCAGGGGGTTAATCGGGAGAGGACCGGGGAGCTGTTTTTT. This translates into CASSQGVNRERTGELFF.

The chain recombines TRBV27 with TRBJ1-1, with D perhaps matching TRBD1 (5 bases). The germline V gene has CDR1 MNHEY and CDR2 SMNVEV (reference sequence). The CDR3 spans 15 residues. Trimming stripped 10 bases from V and 1 base from J, with 19 bases between. CDR3 loop: CATILPGDPNTEAFF. The CDR3 DNA sequence: TGTGCCACCATCCTCCCGGGGGACCCGAACACTGAAGCTTTCTTT.

This chain uses TRBV9 with TRBJ2-1; D may be TRBD2 (7 bases). There are 15 residues in the CDR3. V lost 2 bases and J 3 bases, leaving 12 bases between the germline ends. Germline V gives CDR1 SGDLS, CDR2 YYNGEE. CDR3 nucleotide sequence: TGTGCCAGCAGCGTTCGGGGGGCTGACTACAATGAGCAGTTCTTC. Its protein product is CASSVRGADYNEQFF.

The V gene is TRBV7-9, the J gene TRBJ2-7; D might be TRBD2 (5 bases). The CDR3 covers 13 residues. CDR1 and CDR2 (germline): SEHNR, FQNEAQ (reference sequence). Trimming stripped 3 bases from V and 6 bases from J, with 12 bases between. CDR3 coding DNA: TGTGCCAGCAGCTTTGGACGGGGATCCGAGCAGTACTTC. This translates into CASSFGRGSEQYF.

The V gene is TRBV11-3, the J gene TRBJ2-1, with a possible D match to TRBD2 (7 bases). Germline V gene lookup returns CDR1 SGHNT and CDR2 YENEEA. The V gene lost 5 bases and the J gene lost 12 bases, with 23 bases spanning the gap. The CDR3 sequence is 15 residues long. The CDR3 nucleotides are TGTGCCAGCAGCCCGGCCTCGGCGGGGGCCGTGGGGCAGTTCTTC. It translates to CASSPASAGAVGQFF.

The V call is TRBV6-5, the J call TRBJ2-7, with TRBD1 matching 7 bases. The junction had 5 bases not matched to a gene; V was cut back by 2 bases and J by 1 base. Germline V gene data show CDR1 as MNHEY and CDR2 as SVGAGI. The CDR3 consists of 15 residues. CDR3 nucleotide sequence: TGTGCCAGCAGTTACGGGGAACAGGGGTCCTACGAGCAGTACTTC. It is translated as CASSYGEQGSYEQYF.

J is TRBJ2-1 and V is TRBV7-9; D remains ambiguous. The V gene lost 4 bases and the J gene lost 3 bases, with 13 bases spanning the gap. CDR1 SEHNR and CDR2 FQNEAQ come from the germline V gene (reference sequence). This CDR3 has 15 amino acids. The CDR3 DNA reads as TGTGCCAGCAGCTCCCTAGACTTGGGCTACAATGAGCAGTTCTTC. Translating it yields CASSSLDLGYNEQFF.

Only a few counts were recorded for this clone. V is TRBV7-6 and J is TRBJ2-5, with a possible D match to TRBD1 (6 bases). The CDR3 extends over 16 amino acids. The V end lost 5 bases, the J end lost 2 bases, and 18 bases lay between the germline ends. Germline lookup yields CDR1 SGHVS and CDR2 FNYEAQ. For the CDR3, the DNA is TGTGCCAGCAGCCCACCCGTACAGGGAAGGCAAGAGACCCAGTACTTC. Translated, it gives CASSPPVQGRQETQYF.

The V gene is TRBV7-9, the J gene TRBJ1-1, with TRBD1 matching over 8 bases. CDR1 is SEHNR and CDR2 is FQNEAQ in the germline V gene (reference sequence). The CDR3 is made up of 15 amino acids. After removal of 4 bases from V and 6 bases from J, the junction contained 10 bases not matched to a gene. CDR3 bases: TGTGCCAGCAGCTCGCGGGTTGGACAGGGCTCTGAAGCTTTCTTT. The encoded protein is CASSSRVGQGSEAFF.

The chain joins TRBV19 to TRBJ2-3; tentatively, D is TRBD1 or TRBD2 (5 bases each). In germline, CDR1 is LNHDA, CDR2 SQIVND (reference sequence). V gave up 5 bases and J gave up 9 bases, with 21 bases separating them. This CDR3 is built from 15 residues. The CDR3 DNA sequence: TGTGCCAGTAGTTTCGGGGCCTTATTCCAGGAAACGCAGTATTTT. Its translation is CASSFGALFQETQYF.

This chain joins TRBV15 and TRBJ2-7, with 9 positions matching TRBD1. The ends lost 7 bases at V and 7 bases at J; junction bases unmatched: 8. The V gene's germline CDR1 is LNHNV and CDR2 YYDKDF (reference sequence). The CDR3 sequence is 13 residues long. Here the CDR3 reads CATTGTGSVEQYF. As DNA, the CDR3 is TGTGCCACCACCGGGACAGGGTCCGTTGAGCAGTACTTC.

The chain recombines TRBV11-2 with TRBJ2-3; D might be TRBD1 (5 bases). The ends were cut back, 0 bases at V and 2 bases at J, with 12 bases in the middle. The CDR3 has 16 residues. Germline values: CDR1 SGHAT, CDR2 FQNNGV. The CDR3 DNA follows: TGTGCCAGCAGCTTAGAAGGTTTGACAGACACAGATACGCAGTATTTT. Protein: CASSLEGLTDTDTQYF.

CDR3 nucleotide sequence: TGTGCCAGTAGTATAACCCTAATAGCGGGAAGCTCCTACGAGCAGTACTTC. Its translation: CASSITLIAGSSYEQYF. The V call is TRBV19, the J call TRBJ2-7, with 8 bases fitting TRBD2. V was clipped by 2 bases and J by 0 bases; unmatched bases: 9. CDR1 is LNHDA, CDR2 SQIVND, per germline (reference sequence). The CDR3 is 17 amino acids.

CDR3 sequence reads: CASSLKGDGSYNEQFF. In nucleotides, the CDR3 is TGTGCCAGCAGTTTAAAAGGGGACGGCTCCTACAATGAGCAGTTCTTC. This chain links TRBV27 with TRBJ2-1, with D perhaps being TRBD1 or TRBD2 (5 bases each). Germline V CDR1 and CDR2: MNHEY, SMNVEV (reference sequence). The CDR3 length is 16 residues. V lost 2 bases and J 0 bases, leaving 11 bases between the germline ends.

The chain has TRBV27 and TRBJ2-7; D gene ambiguous. The germline gives CDR1 MNHEY, CDR2 SMNVEV (reference sequence). With 11 bases removed from V and 2 bases from J, the gap between germline ends came to 7 bases. This CDR3 contains 10 residues. CDR3: CAVGAYEQYF. The DNA for the CDR3 is TGTGCCGTGGGTGCCTACGAGCAGTACTTC.

V and J are TRBV4-1 and TRBJ1-5; D unclear. V gave up 2 bases and J gave up 0 bases, with 8 bases separating them. The CDR3 extends over 15 amino acids. The germline V gene encodes CDR1 MGHRA and CDR2 YSYEKL. The DNA of the CDR3 is TGCGCCAGCAGCCAACGGGGAAATAGCAATCAGCCCCAGCATTTT. It is translated as CASSQRGNSNQPQHF.

This clone has a single count. The V and J genes are TRBV19 and TRBJ2-2; D remains unclear. Per germline, CDR1 LNHDA and CDR2 SQIVND (reference sequence). The length of the CDR3 is 16 residues. V was clipped by 1 base and J by 10 bases, with 19 bases between them. The DNA for the CDR3 is TGTGCCAGTAGTATAGGTCCGCCCTCGACACCGACGGAGCTGTTTTTT. Translation: CASSIGPPSTPTELFF. The whole variable domain, remainder taken from reference TRBV19 and TRBJ2-2, is DGGITQSPKYLFRKEGQNVTLSCEQNLNHDAMYWYRQDPGQGLRLIYYSQIVNDFQKGDIAEGYSVSREKKESFPLTVTSAQKNPTAFYLCASSIGPPSTPTELFFGEGSRLTVL.

This rearrangement joins TRBV10-2 to TRBJ2-2; D tentatively reads TRBD1 or TRBD2 (6 bases each). V lost 6 bases and J 2 bases, leaving 13 bases between the germline ends. CDR3 length equals 15 residues. The germline gives CDR1 WSHSY, CDR2 SAAADI. CDR3 protein: CASRGGPANTGELFF. CDR3 DNA: TGCGCCAGCAGAGGGGGGCCAGCAAACACCGGGGAGCTGTTTTTT.

The CDR3 is CASSVSGPDTEAFF. CDR3 sequence (DNA): TGTGCCAGCAGCGTCAGTGGGCCGGATACTGAAGCTTTCTTT. The rearrangement joins TRBV9 to TRBJ1-1; D remains ambiguous. This CDR3 spans 14 amino acids. The germline CDR1 and CDR2 sequences are SGDLS and YYNGEE. V lost 2 bases and J 5 bases, leaving 13 bases between the germline ends.

The rearrangement joins TRBV19 to TRBJ2-1; 10 positions agree with TRBD2. The CDR3 spans 15 residues. J was trimmed by 2 bases and V by 4 bases; bases with no gene match: 2. Looked up from germline, CDR1 is LNHDA and CDR2 is SQIVND (reference sequence). The CDR3 sequence is CASSSGLAAYNEQFF. The CDR3 region has the DNA TGTGCCAGTAGTAGCGGACTAGCGGCCTACAATGAGCAGTTCTTC.

V and J are TRBV27 and TRBJ2-7, with 8 bases lining up with TRBD2. The J segment lost 2 bases and the V segment lost 8 bases, leaving 14 bases of the junction unmatched. The CDR3 is made up of 16 amino acids. Germline V gene lookup returns CDR1 MNHEY and CDR2 SMNVEV (reference sequence). CDR3 sequence reads: CASAPGGGQNTYEQYF. The CDR3 region has the DNA TGTGCCAGCGCTCCAGGCGGGGGGCAGAACACCTACGAGCAGTACTTC.

The V and J genes are TRBV28 and TRBJ2-2, with TRBD1 matching over 7 bases. Germline CDR1 is MDHEN and CDR2 is SYDVKM. This CDR3 is 13 amino acids long. V was pared by 5 bases and J by 6 bases, with 3 bases of the junction left unmatched. The CDR3 sequence: CASSAQGAGELFF. CDR3 DNA: TGTGCCAGCAGTGCGCAGGGGGCCGGGGAGCTGTTTTTT.

The chain uses TRBV19 and TRBJ2-1; no clear D. The germline gives CDR1 LNHDA, CDR2 SQIVND (reference sequence). V dropped 4 bases and J dropped 6 bases, with 10 bases sitting between them. CDR3 length: 13 amino acids. CDR3 amino acids: CASSTGDVNEQFF. The CDR3 coding sequence is TGTGCCAGTAGTACCGGAGACGTCAATGAGCAGTTCTTC.

The chain employs TRBV4-3 and TRBJ1-3; tentatively, D is TRBD1 (5 bases). CDR1 LGHNA and CDR2 YSLEER come from the germline V gene. The CDR3 runs 15 residues. V lost 0 bases and J lost 4, with 10 bases in between. CDR3 residues: CASSQDWAGGNTIYF. The CDR3 coding sequence is TGCGCCAGCAGCCAAGATTGGGCAGGGGGAAACACCATATATTTT.